The clone carrying this T cell receptor beta chain was counted a few times. The target antigen is unknown. Sorted populations all had greater than 95% purity. Every bit of the isolated RNA underwent reverse transcription, so sequencing read expressed TCRB transcripts. Naive, central memory and regulatory T cell samples yielded around 3.5 million reads on average. Clones were read by immunoSEQ multiplex PCR, and TCRdb kept only the in-frame ones, dropping some. In the table there are about 320,000 clones, around 15% of which are singletons. The CDR3 extends over 16 amino acids. The ends lost 5 bases at V and 9 bases at J; junction bases unmatched: 18. Germline V gene lookup returns CDR1 MNHEY and CDR2 SMNVEV (reference sequence). The data stem from a study of beta chain features in type 1 diabetes. Overall study results and limits: VDJ junctions in type 1 diabetes patients carried more deletions and fewer insertions. Relative to healthy donors, patients appeared to have naive, central memory and Treg TCRB repertoires that were more similar.

The rearrangement links TRBV27 to TRBJ1-2; 7 bases line up with TRBD1. This TCR came from a man aged 25 to 45 in good health. Sample: central memory CD4+ T cells from blood. The CDR3 reads CASSPLITGQDVSYTF. Written as DNA, the CDR3 is TGTGCCAGCAGTCCCCTGATTACTGGACAGGACGTGAGCTACACCTTC.